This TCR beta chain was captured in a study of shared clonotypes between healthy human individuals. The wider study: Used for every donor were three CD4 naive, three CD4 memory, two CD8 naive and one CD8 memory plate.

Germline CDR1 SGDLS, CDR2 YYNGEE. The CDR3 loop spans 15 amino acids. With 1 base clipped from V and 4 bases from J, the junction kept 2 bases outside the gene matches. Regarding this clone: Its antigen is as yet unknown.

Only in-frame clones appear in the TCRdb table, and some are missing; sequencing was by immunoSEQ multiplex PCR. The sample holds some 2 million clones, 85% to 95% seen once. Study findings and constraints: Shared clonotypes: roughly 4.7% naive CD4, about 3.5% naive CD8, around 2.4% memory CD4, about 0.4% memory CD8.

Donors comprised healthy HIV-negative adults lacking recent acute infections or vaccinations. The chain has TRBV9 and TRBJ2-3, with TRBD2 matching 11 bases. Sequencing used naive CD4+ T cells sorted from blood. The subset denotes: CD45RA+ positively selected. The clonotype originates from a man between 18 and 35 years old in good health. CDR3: CASSVSSGGSDTQYF. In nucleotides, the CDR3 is TGTGCCAGCAGCGTATCTAGCGGGGGGTCAGATACGCAGTATTTT.